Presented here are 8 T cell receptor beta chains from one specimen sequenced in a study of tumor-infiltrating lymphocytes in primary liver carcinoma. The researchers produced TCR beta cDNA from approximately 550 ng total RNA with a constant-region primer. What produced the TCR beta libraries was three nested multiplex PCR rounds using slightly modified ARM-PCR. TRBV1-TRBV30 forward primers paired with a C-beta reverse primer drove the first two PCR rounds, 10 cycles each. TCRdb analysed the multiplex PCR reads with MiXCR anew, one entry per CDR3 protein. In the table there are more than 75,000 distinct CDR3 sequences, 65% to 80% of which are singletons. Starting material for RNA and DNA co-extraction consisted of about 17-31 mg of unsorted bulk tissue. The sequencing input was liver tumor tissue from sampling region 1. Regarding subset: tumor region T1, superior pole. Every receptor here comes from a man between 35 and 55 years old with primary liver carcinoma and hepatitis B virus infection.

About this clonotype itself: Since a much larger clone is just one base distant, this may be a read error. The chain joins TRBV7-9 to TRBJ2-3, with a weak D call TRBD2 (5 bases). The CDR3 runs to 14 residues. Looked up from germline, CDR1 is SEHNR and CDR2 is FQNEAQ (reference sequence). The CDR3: CARSFLGRGDTQYF. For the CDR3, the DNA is TGTGCCAGGAGCTTCCTAGGTCGGGGAGATACGCAGTATTTT.

The CDR3 nucleotides read TGCGCCAGCTCGCCGGGACAGCTGAGGGGCTACACCTTC. It codes for CASSPGQLRGYTF. This chain links TRBV4-1 with TRBJ1-2; 7 bases are a match to TRBD1. Germline V CDR1 and CDR2: MGHRA, YSYEKL. V lost 8 bases, J lost 8 bases, and 11 bases stayed unmatched. This CDR3 has 13 amino acids.

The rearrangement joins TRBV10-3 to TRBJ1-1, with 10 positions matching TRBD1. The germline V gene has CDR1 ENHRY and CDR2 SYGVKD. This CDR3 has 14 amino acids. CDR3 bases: TGTGTCTTCAGTGAGACAGGGGGCAACACTGAAGCTTTCTTT. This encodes CVFSETGGNTEAFF.

CDR3 protein: CASSHYETEAFF. The CDR3 DNA follows: TGTGCCAGCAGCCACTACGAGACTGAAGCTTTCTTT. The V call is TRBV7-9, the J call TRBJ1-1; no reliable D call. The CDR3 runs to 12 residues. CDR1 and CDR2 from the germline V gene are SEHNR and FQNEAQ (reference sequence). V lost 5 bases and J 5 bases, leaving 9 bases between the germline ends. The whole variable domain, remainder taken from reference TRBV7-9 and TRBJ1-1, is DTGVSQNPRHKITKRGQNVTFRCDPISEHNRLYWYRQTLGQGPEFLTYFQNEAQLEKSRLLSDRFSAERPKGSFSTLEIQRTEQGDSAMYLCASSHYETEAFFGQGTRLTVV.

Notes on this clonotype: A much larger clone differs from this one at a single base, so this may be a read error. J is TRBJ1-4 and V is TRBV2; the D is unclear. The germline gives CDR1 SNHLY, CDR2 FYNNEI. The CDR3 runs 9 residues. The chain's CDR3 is CVAREKRFF. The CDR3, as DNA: TGTGTCGCCCGGGAAAAACGGTTTTTT.

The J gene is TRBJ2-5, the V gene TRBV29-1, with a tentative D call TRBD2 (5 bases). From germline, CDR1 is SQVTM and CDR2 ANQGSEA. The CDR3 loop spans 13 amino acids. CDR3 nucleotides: TGCAACACTTTTAGCGTGAACCAAGAGACCCAGTACTTC. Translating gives CNTFSVNQETQYF.

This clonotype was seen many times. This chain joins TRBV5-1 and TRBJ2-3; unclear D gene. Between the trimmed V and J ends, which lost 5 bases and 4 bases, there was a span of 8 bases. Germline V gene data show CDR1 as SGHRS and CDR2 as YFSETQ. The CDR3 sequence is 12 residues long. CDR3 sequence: CASSQNSDTQYF. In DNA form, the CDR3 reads TGCGCCAGCAGTCAGAACTCAGATACGCAGTATTTT.

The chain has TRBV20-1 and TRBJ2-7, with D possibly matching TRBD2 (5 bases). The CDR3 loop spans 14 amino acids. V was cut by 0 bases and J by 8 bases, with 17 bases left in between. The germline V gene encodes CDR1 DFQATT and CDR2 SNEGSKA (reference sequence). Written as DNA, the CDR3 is TGCAGTGCTAGAGATCCCCAGTGTGGAGGACAGCAGTACTTC. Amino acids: CSARDPQCGGQQYF.